The 5 T cell receptor beta chains below were found in one sample sequenced in a study of blood T cell repertoires in COVID-19. Measured with immunoSEQ multiplex PCR; TCRdb has only the in-frame clones, and not every one. Here the sample spans roughly 160,000 clones, 70% to 90% being singletons. The sequenced sample was peripheral blood. Receptors originate from a young man with acute or convalescent COVID-19.

This clone was recorded a few times. This chain links TRBV6-4 with TRBJ1-1; 8 bases align to TRBD1. V shed 4 bases and J 4 bases; nucleotides not matched to a gene: 8. The germline V gene encodes CDR1 MRHNA and CDR2 SNTAGT. CDR3 size: 15 residues. As DNA, the CDR3 is TGTGCCAGCAGTGCAGGGGGCTCGGCGAGCACTGAAGCTTTCTTT. Its translation: CASSAGGSASTEAFF.

This clone appeared a few times. The chain links TRBV7-2 to TRBJ1-1, with TRBD1 matching 7 bases. Unmatched junction bases numbered 4, after V lost 3 bases and J lost 0 bases. CDR3 length: 15 amino acids. Germline-derived CDR1 and CDR2 are SGHTA and FQGNSA. The CDR3 DNA sequence: TGTGCCAGCAGCTTGATGACAGGGATGAACACTGAAGCTTTCTTT. Translated, it gives CASSLMTGMNTEAFF.

This chain connects TRBV2 to TRBJ2-2; unclear D gene. CDR3 size: 17 residues. In germline, CDR1 is SNHLY, CDR2 FYNNEI. V gave up 0 bases and J gave up 0 bases, with 11 bases separating them. The CDR3 DNA follows: TGTGCCAGCAGTGAAGCGTGGAGCTCAGCGAACACCGGGGAGCTGTTTTTT. It codes for CASSEAWSSANTGELFF.

The chain is built from TRBV3-1 (or the pseudogene TRBV3-2) and TRBJ1-2; 10 bases agree with TRBD1. Germline CDR1 reads LGHDT; CDR2 reads YNNKEL (reference sequence). J gave up 7 bases and V 1 base, and 6 bases lay outside the gene matches. There are 15 residues in the CDR3. CDR3 nucleotide sequence: TGTGCCAGCAGCCAAGGACAGGGGGCGATCAGTGGCTACACCTTC. Translation: CASSQGQGAISGYTF.

In its sample, this clone was seen once. The V gene is TRBV2, the J gene TRBJ1-2; 9 nucleotides match TRBD1. After removal of 8 bases from V and 6 bases from J, the junction contained 4 bases not matched to a gene. Looked up from germline, CDR1 is SNHLY and CDR2 is FYNNEI. The CDR3 spans 12 residues. CDR3 in DNA: TGTGCCAGCGGGGGACAGGGAGATGGCTACACCTTC. This encodes CASGGQGDGYTF.